This T cell receptor beta chain was captured in a study of technical replicates of blood from a few donors. This clone was seen once. Some clones are missing from TCRdb's copy, which holds only in-frame ones; the method was immunoSEQ multiplex PCR. The table includes 67,000 or so clones, roughly 92% detected once. The germline V gene has CDR1 SGHTA and CDR2 FQGTGA. This CDR3 spans 15 amino acids. The ends lost 5 bases at V and 9 bases at J; junction bases unmatched: 9. V is TRBV7-3 and J is TRBJ2-1; 11 nucleotides align to TRBD2. This receptor was identified in a human donor in good health. Sequenced material: T cells isolated from PBMCs. Here the CDR3 DNA reads TGTGCCAGCAGCCTCGGCGGTAGCGGGAGGGCTGAGCAGTTCTTC. Amino acids: CASSLGGSGRAEQFF.